Shown below are 27 T cell receptor beta chains from a single sample sequenced in a study of T and B cells in COVID-19 patients. From blood, about 250-500 ng of genomic DNA served as TRB template. TRB rearrangements were amplified by multiplex PCR with BIOMED2 TRB-A/B primers. Using its own MiXCR run on the multiplex PCR reads, TCRdb lists one record per CDR3 protein. The sample holds about 5,200 distinct CDR3 sequences, about 25% seen once. Sequencing was performed on blood. These receptors all come from a human donor with active COVID-19.

The rearrangement links TRBV30 to TRBJ2-3, with D tentatively TRBD1 or TRBD2 (6 bases each). There are 15 residues in the CDR3. Germline values: CDR1 GTSNPN, CDR2 SVGIG (reference sequence). The V end was cut by 4 bases, the J end by 2 bases, with 16 bases between. This CDR3 is CAWTSWGATTDTQYF. CDR3 DNA sequence: TGTGCCTGGACCTCATGGGGGGCGACCACAGATACGCAGTATTTT.

This clonotype is judged medium-sized. CDR3: CASSSWEGGRNEQFF. In nucleotides, the CDR3 is TGTGCCAGCAGTTCTTGGGAGGGAGGTCGTAATGAGCAGTTCTTC. The gene calls are TRBV6-5 and TRBJ2-1; 7 bases are a match to TRBD2. Per germline, CDR1 MNHEY and CDR2 SVGAGI. V was clipped by 4 bases and J by 7 bases; unmatched bases: 10. This CDR3 is 15 amino acids long.

For this clonotype: Possible read error: a much larger clone is one base away. This chain links TRBV30 with TRBJ1-2, with 9 bases lining up with TRBD1. The CDR3 has 13 residues. The germline CDR1 and CDR2 sequences are GTSNPN and SVGIG (reference sequence). V lost 1 base to trimming and J lost 9 bases; unmatched junction nucleotides: 6. This CDR3 is CAWSEQGAGSYTF. The DNA of the CDR3 is TGTGCCTGGAGTGAACAGGGGGCGGGTAGCTACACCTTC.

This clonotype has only a few counts. This chain uses TRBV7-2 with TRBJ2-3; 7 bases line up with TRBD1. The CDR3 sequence is 15 residues long. The V segment lost 5 bases and the J segment 6 bases; nucleotides outside the gene matches: 11. Germline CDR1 reads SGHTA; CDR2 reads FQGNSA. The CDR3 DNA reads as TGTGCCAGCAGCACCCAGACAGGGTCCTCCGATACGCAGTATTTT. This sequence encodes CASSTQTGSSDTQYF.

By share, this clonotype ranks as medium-sized. The V gene is TRBV18, the J gene TRBJ2-2; tentatively, D is TRBD1 (5 bases). The CDR3 has 12 residues. V lost 9 bases and J 5 bases, leaving 10 bases between the germline ends. The germline gives CDR1 KGHSH, CDR2 LQKENI. The CDR3 protein is CASSPGTGELFF. CDR3 coding DNA: TGTGCCAGTTCCCCAGGGACCGGGGAGCTGTTTTTT.

This chain links TRBV12-3 or TRBV12-4 with TRBJ2-1, with 12 positions matching TRBD2. V dropped 1 base and J dropped 6; count of bases not matched to a gene: 1. CDR3 length: 15 residues. The CDR3 sequence is CASSLGLAGVNEQFF. CDR3 sequence (DNA): TGTGCCAGCAGTTTAGGACTAGCGGGAGTCAATGAGCAGTTCTTC.

The rearrangement joins TRBV30 to TRBJ2-7, with 7 nucleotides matching TRBD2. CDR3 length equals 13 residues. Germline trimming cut 3 bases from V and 9 bases from J; bases unmatched to any gene: 11. Germline values: CDR1 GTSNPN, CDR2 SVGIG (reference sequence). The CDR3, as DNA: TGTGCCTGGAGCCCCGGACCCCGGGAGGTGCAGTACTTC. Its translation is CAWSPGPREVQYF.

The CDR3 DNA is TGCGCCAGCAGTGCAACTAGCGGATCCTACAATGAGCAGTTCTTC. It codes for CASSATSGSYNEQFF. The chain couples TRBV5-1 to TRBJ2-1; 8 bases map to TRBD2. Unmatched junction bases numbered 5, after V lost 5 bases and J lost 1 base. The germline V gene has CDR1 SGHRS and CDR2 YFSETQ. This CDR3 contains 15 residues.

The rearrangement links TRBV6-1 to TRBJ1-2; a possible D gene is TRBD1 (6 bases). Trimming removed 8 bases from V and 3 bases from J, with 19 bases in between. There are 15 residues in the CDR3. From germline, CDR1 is MNHNS and CDR2 SASEGT. CDR3 sequence reads: CASGGAVQRDYGYTF. DNA for the CDR3: TGTGCCAGCGGGGGGGCAGTACAAAGGGACTATGGCTACACCTTC.

This clonotype was seen a few times. J is TRBJ2-7 and V is TRBV6-1, with 7 bases fitting TRBD2. Looked up from germline, CDR1 is MNHNS and CDR2 is SASEGT. This CDR3 is 13 amino acids long. V lost 5 bases and J lost 2; bases outside the gene matches: 3. In DNA form, the CDR3 reads TGTGCCAGCAGTTCGGGGGGAACCTACGAGCAGTACTTC. This encodes CASSSGGTYEQYF.

The genes are TRBV27 and TRBJ2-3; no definite D call. The V end lost 5 bases, the J end lost 3 bases, and 21 bases lay between the germline ends. Germline-derived CDR1 and CDR2 are MNHEY and SMNVEV (reference sequence). The CDR3 is 17 residues long. Here the CDR3 reads CASSDPGPLVGTDTQYF. For the CDR3, the DNA is TGTGCCAGCAGTGACCCGGGCCCTCTAGTAGGGACAGATACGCAGTATTTT.

The gene calls are TRBV6-2 or TRBV6-3 and TRBJ2-6; perhaps TRBD1 as D (6 bases). Germline V gives CDR1 MNHEY, CDR2 SVGEGT. V was pared by 6 bases and J by 0 bases, with 12 bases between. CDR3 length: 16 residues. The CDR3 spells CASRLVRGSGANVLTF. The CDR3 bases are TGTGCCAGCAGACTGGTCAGGGGCTCTGGGGCCAACGTCCTGACTTTC.

This clonotype is classed as medium-sized. J is TRBJ1-2 and V is TRBV19; D might be TRBD1 (5 bases). V lost 4 bases to trimming and J lost 7 bases, with 13 bases between them. The CDR3 contains 13 residues. Germline CDR1 reads LNHDA; CDR2 reads SQIVND (reference sequence). CDR3 nucleotide sequence: TGTGCCAGTAGTACGCATCAGGGTTCTGGCTACACCTTC. Translated, it gives CASSTHQGSGYTF.

The chain joins TRBV5-1 to TRBJ2-2; 14 bases agree with TRBD2. V gave up 0 bases and J gave up 1 base; unmatched junction bases: 2. Looked up from germline, CDR1 is SGHRS and CDR2 is YFSETQ. This CDR3 has 18 amino acids. CDR3 bases: TGCGCCAGCAGCTTGGCCGGGACTAGCGGGGGGAACACCGGGGAGCTGTTTTTT. Its translation is CASSLAGTSGGNTGELFF.

This clonotype has a single count. V usage is TRBV4-1 and J usage is TRBJ2-2; no clear D. Germline V gene lookup returns CDR1 MGHRA and CDR2 YSYEKL. V lost 0 bases, J lost 6 bases, and 11 bases lay in between. There are 15 residues in the CDR3. This CDR3 reads CASSQDKQEAGELFF. The CDR3 DNA follows: TGCGCCAGCAGCCAAGATAAGCAAGAAGCCGGGGAGCTGTTTTTT.

This clonotype is labeled medium-sized. J is TRBJ2-7 and V is TRBV10-3, with D uncertain. V was clipped by 6 bases and J by 4 bases, with 10 bases between them. Germline V gene data show CDR1 as ENHRY and CDR2 as SYGVKD. This CDR3 spans 12 amino acids. For the CDR3, the DNA is TGTGCCATCAGCCAGGATCCATACGAGCAGTACTTC. Translated: CAISQDPYEQYF.

This chain links TRBV29-1 with TRBJ2-1; 9 nucleotides match TRBD1. The CDR3 length is 14 residues. Looked up from germline, CDR1 is SQVTM and CDR2 is ANQGSEA. J gave up 2 bases and V 3 bases, and 2 bases lay outside the gene matches. Written as DNA, the CDR3 is TGCAGCGTTGAGGGACAGGGAGCCTACAATGAGCAGTTCTTC. It yields the protein CSVEGQGAYNEQFF.

Relative to its sample, this clonotype is medium-sized. The chain joins TRBV12-3 or TRBV12-4 to TRBJ2-1; 8 bases fit TRBD1. The CDR3 totals 15 residues. V was clipped by 7 bases and J by 0 bases; unmatched bases: 5. The CDR3 loop is CASTQGQGSYNEQFF. The CDR3 nucleotides are TGTGCCAGCACCCAAGGACAGGGCTCCTACAATGAGCAGTTCTTC.

The chain combines TRBV5-1 with TRBJ1-4; D not resolved. CDR1 and CDR2 (germline): SGHRS, YFSETQ. The V end was cut by 4 bases, the J end by 3 bases, with 13 bases between. The CDR3 runs 15 residues. The CDR3 sequence: CASSLPTGSNEKLFF. The CDR3 DNA reads as TGCGCCAGCAGCCTGCCTACGGGGTCTAATGAAAAACTGTTTTTT.

Relative to its sample, this clonotype is medium-sized. The chain employs TRBV19 and TRBJ1-2, with a possible D match to TRBD1 (5 bases). V lost 3 bases, J lost 2 bases, and 7 bases lay in between. Germline values: CDR1 LNHDA, CDR2 SQIVND (reference sequence). The CDR3 is made up of 13 amino acids. The CDR3 region has the DNA TGTGCCAGTAGTATTGACAGAAACTATGGCTACACCTTC. It encodes CASSIDRNYGYTF.

The chain has TRBV6-1 and TRBJ1-2; 10 bases map to TRBD1. Germline V gene data show CDR1 as MNHNS and CDR2 as SASEGT. The CDR3 covers 15 residues. V shed 1 base, J shed 5 bases, and the junction held 4 bases outside the gene matches. CDR3 in amino acids: CASSEGQDRGYGYTF. CDR3 nucleotide sequence: TGTGCCAGCAGTGAAGGCCAGGACAGGGGGTATGGCTACACCTTC.

This clonotype was seen more than once but under ten times. The chain has TRBV7-4 and TRBJ2-7; 7 bases match TRBD2. The germline V gene has CDR1 SGHVT and CDR2 SQSDAQ. This CDR3 comprises 14 residues. Trimming removed 9 bases from V and 2 bases from J; junction bases left unmatched: 10. DNA of the CDR3: TGTGCCAGAAGCCCCGCCGGGACTACCTACGAGCAGTACTTC. It is translated as CARSPAGTTYEQYF.

With regard to this clonotype: The junction shows a germline mismatch at one end, possibly a read error. The rearrangement links TRBV5-6 to TRBJ2-2, with D possibly being TRBD2 (5 bases). The CDR3 is 15 amino acids. Germline V CDR1 and CDR2: SGHDT, YYEEEE. The CDR3 reads CASSFRGPGTGELFF. The CDR3 region has the DNA TGCGCCAGCAGCTTCAGAGGGCCGGGCACCGGGGAGCTGTTTTTT.

The chain uses TRBV5-4 and TRBJ2-4, with 7 positions matching TRBD1. V shed 0 bases, J shed 8 bases, and the junction held 2 bases outside the gene matches. The V gene's germline CDR1 is SGHNT and CDR2 YYREEE (reference sequence). This CDR3 spans 13 amino acids. CDR3 region: CASSLGDRYIQYF. CDR3 DNA: TGTGCCAGCAGCTTGGGGGACAGATACATTCAGTACTTC.

Worth noting for this clonotype: With a much larger clone just one base away, this may be a read error. Likely a read error: the CDR3 ends without its conserved phenylalanine or tryptophan. For the CDR3, the DNA is TGTGCCAGCAGTACCGGACGGCCCAATCAGCCCCAGCATTTA. Translating it yields CASSTGRPNQPQHL. The chain recombines TRBV6-1 with TRBJ1-5; no reliable D call. The CDR3 runs to 14 residues. The germline V and J ends were trimmed by 5 bases and 3 bases, with 11 bases remaining between them. In germline, CDR1 is MNHNS, CDR2 SASEGT.

This clonotype was seen more than once but under ten times. The V gene is TRBV5-4, the J gene TRBJ2-1, with 14 bases fitting TRBD2. This CDR3 spans 15 amino acids. V dropped 5 bases and J dropped 7; count of bases not matched to a gene: 5. Germline CDR1 and CDR2: SGHNT and YYREEE (reference sequence). As DNA, the CDR3 is TGTGCCAGCAGTTCCGGACTAGCGGGGGGAAATGAGCAGTTCTTC. Translating it yields CASSSGLAGGNEQFF.

This clonotype is labeled medium-sized (0.01 to 0.1%). V is TRBV6-5 and J is TRBJ2-7, with D perhaps given as TRBD1 or TRBD2 (5 bases each). Germline V gene data show CDR1 as MNHEY and CDR2 as SVGAGI. The V end lost 7 bases, the J end lost 4 bases, and 14 bases lay between the germline ends. The CDR3 has 13 amino acids. CDR3: CASTRDAKYEQYF. DNA of the CDR3: TGTGCCAGCACCCGGGACGCCAAATACGAGCAGTACTTC.